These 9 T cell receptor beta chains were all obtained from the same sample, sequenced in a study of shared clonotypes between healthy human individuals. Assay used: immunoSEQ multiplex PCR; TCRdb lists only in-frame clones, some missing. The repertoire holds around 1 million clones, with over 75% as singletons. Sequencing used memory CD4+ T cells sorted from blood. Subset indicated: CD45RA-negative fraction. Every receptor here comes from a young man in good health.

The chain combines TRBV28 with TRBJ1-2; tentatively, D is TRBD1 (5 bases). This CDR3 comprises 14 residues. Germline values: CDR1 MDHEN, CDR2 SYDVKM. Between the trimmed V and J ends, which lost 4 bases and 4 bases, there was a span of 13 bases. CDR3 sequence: CASSYSQGSYGYTF. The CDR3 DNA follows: TGTGCCAGCAGTTATTCCCAGGGTAGCTATGGCTACACCTTC.

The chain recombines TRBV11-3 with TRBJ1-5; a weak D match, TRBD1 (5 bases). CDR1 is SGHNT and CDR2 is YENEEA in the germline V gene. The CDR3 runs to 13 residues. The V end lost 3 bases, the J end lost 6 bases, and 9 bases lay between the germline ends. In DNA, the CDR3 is TGTGCCAGCAGCTTTGGGGGGAGTCAGCCCCAGCATTTT. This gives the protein CASSFGGSQPQHF.

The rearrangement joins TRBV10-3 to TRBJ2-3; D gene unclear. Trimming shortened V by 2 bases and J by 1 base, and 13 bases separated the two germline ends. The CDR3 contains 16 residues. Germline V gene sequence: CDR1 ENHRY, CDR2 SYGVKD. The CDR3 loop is CAISEPNVPGTDTQYF. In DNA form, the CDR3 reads TGTGCCATCAGTGAGCCTAATGTACCGGGCACAGATACGCAGTATTTT.

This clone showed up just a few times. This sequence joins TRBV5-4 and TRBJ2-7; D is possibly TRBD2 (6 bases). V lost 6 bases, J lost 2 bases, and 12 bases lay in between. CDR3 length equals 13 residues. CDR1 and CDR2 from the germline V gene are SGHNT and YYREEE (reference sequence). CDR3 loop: CASTTRGTYEQYF. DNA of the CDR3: TGTGCCAGCACTACCCGGGGGACCTACGAGCAGTACTTC.

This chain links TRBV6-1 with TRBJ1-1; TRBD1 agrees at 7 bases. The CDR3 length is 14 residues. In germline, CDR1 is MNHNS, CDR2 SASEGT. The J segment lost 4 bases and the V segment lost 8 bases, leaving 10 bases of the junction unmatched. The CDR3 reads CASVNRGLSTEAFF. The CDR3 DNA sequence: TGTGCCAGCGTTAACAGGGGTCTTAGCACTGAAGCTTTCTTT.

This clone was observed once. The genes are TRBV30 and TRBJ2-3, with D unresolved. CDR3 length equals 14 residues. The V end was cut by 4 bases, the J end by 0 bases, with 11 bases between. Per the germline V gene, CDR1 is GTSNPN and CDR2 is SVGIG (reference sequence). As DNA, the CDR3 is TGTGCCTGGAATGGGCAGATTAGCACAGATACGCAGTATTTT. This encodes CAWNGQISTDTQYF.

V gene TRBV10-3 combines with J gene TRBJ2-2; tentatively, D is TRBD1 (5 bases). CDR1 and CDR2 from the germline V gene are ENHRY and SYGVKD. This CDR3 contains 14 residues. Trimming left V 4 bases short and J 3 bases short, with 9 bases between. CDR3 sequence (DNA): TGTGCCATCAGTGTGGGGCTCGACACCGGGGAGCTGTTTTTT. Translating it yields CAISVGLDTGELFF.

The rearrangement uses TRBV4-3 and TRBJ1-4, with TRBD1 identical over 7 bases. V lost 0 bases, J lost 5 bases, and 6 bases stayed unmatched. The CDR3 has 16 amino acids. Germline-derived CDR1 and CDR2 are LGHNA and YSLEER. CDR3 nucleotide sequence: TGCGCCAGCAGCCAAGATTTTGCACAGGGGAATGAAAAACTGTTTTTT. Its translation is CASSQDFAQGNEKLFF.

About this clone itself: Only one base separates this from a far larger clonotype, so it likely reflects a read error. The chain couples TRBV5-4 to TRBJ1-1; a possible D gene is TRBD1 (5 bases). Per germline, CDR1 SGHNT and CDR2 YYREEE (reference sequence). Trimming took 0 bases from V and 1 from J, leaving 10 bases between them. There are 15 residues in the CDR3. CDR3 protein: CASSLVTDENTEAFF. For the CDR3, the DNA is TGTGCCAGCAGCTTGGTGACAGACGAGAACACTGAAGCTTTCTTT.